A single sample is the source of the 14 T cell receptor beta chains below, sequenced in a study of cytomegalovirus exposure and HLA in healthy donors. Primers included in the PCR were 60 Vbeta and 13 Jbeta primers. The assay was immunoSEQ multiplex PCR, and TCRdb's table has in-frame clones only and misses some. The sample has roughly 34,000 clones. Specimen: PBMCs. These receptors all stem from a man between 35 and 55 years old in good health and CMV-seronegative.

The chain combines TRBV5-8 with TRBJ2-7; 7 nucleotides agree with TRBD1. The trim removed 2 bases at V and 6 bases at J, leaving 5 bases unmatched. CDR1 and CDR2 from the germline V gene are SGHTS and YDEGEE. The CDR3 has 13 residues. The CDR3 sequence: CASSLNRGTEQYF. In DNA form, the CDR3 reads TGTGCCAGCAGCTTAAACAGGGGAACCGAGCAGTACTTC.

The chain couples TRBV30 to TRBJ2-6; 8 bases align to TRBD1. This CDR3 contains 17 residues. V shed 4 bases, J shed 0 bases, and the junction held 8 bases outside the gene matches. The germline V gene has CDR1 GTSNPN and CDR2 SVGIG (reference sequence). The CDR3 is CAWNRDRTSSGANVLTF. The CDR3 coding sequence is TGTGCCTGGAACCGGGACAGGACAAGCTCTGGGGCCAACGTCCTGACTTTC. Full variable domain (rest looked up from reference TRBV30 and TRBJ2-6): SQTIHQWPATLVQPVGSPLSLECTVEGTSNPNLYWYRQAAGRGLQLLFYSVGIGQISSEVPQNLSASRPQDRQFILSSKKLLLSDSGFYLCAWNRDRTSSGANVLTFGAGSRLTVL.

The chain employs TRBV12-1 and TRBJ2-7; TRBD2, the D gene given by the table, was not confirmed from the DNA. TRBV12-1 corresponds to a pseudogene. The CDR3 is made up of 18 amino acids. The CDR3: CASSFGSLLTRYSYEQYF. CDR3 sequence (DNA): TGTGCCAGCAGCTTTGGGTCCCTCTTGACGCGGTACTCCTACGAGCAGTACTTC.

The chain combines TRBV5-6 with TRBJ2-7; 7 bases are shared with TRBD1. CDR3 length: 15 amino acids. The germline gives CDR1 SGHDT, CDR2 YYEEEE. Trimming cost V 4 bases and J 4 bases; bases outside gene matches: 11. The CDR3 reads CASSSRRDSRYEQYF. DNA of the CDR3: TGTGCCAGCAGCAGCCGCCGGGACAGCCGTTACGAGCAGTACTTC.

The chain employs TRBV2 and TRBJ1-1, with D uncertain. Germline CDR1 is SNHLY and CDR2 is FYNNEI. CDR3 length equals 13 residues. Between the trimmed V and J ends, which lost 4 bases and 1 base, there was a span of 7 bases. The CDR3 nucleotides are TGTGCCAGCAGTGCGCGGTCGAACACTGAAGCTTTCTTT. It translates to CASSARSNTEAFF. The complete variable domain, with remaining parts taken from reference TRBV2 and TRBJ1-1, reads EPEVTQTPSHQVTQMGQEVILRCVPISNHLYFYWYRQILGQKVEFLVSFYNNEISEKSEIFDDQFSVERPDGSNFTLKIRSTKLEDSAMYFCASSARSNTEAFFGQGTRLTVV.

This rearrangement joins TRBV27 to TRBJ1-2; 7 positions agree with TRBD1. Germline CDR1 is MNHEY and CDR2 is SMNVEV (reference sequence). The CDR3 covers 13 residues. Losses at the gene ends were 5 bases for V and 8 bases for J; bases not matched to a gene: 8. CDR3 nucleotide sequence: TGTGCCAGCAGTCCGAGACAGGGAGACGGCTACACCTTC. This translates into CASSPRQGDGYTF.

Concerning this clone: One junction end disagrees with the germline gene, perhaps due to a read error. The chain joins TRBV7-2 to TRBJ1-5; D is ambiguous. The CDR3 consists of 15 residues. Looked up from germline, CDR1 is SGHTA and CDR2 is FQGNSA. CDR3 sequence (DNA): TGTGCCAGCAGTTTAGGGTCTAAAACGGGTCAGCCCCAGCATTTT. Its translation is CASSLGSKTGQPQHF.

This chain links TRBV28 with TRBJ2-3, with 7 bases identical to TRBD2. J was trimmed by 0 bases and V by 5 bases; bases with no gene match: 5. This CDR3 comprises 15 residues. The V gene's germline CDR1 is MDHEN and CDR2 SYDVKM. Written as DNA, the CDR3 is TGTGCCAGCAGTCTAGCGGTGATCAGCACAGATACGCAGTATTTT. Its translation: CASSLAVISTDTQYF.

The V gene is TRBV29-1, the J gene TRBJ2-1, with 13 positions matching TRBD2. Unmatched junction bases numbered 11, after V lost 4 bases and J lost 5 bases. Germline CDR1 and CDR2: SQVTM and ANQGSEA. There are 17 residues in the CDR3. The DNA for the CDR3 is TGCAGCGTTGGCCCGGGACTAGCGGGACCGCGGAACAATGAGCAGTTCTTC. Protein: CSVGPGLAGPRNNEQFF.

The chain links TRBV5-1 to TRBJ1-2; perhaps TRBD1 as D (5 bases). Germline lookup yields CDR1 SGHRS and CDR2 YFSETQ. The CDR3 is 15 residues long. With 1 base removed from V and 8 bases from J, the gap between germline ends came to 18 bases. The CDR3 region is CASSLTGTDGGGYTF. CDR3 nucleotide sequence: TGCGCCAGCAGCTTGACAGGCACAGACGGGGGGGGCTACACCTTC.

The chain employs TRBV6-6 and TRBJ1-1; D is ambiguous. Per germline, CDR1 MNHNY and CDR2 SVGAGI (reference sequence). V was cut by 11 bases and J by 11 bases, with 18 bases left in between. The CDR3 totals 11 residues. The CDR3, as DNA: TGTGCCGCAATCGACCGACTGCGCGCTTTCTTT. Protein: CAAIDRLRAFF.

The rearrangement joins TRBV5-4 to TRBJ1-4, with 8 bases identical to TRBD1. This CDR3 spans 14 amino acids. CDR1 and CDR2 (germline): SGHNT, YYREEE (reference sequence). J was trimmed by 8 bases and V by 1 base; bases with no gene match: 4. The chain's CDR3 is CASSLQGAAEKLFF. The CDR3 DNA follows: TGTGCCAGCAGCTTGCAGGGGGCCGCGGAAAAACTGTTTTTT.

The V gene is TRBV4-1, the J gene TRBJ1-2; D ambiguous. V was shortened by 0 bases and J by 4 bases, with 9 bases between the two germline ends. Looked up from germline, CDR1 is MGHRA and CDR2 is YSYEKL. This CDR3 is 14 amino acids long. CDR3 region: CASSQETGGYGYTF. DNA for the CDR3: TGCGCCAGCAGCCAAGAAACGGGTGGCTATGGCTACACCTTC.

The CDR3 DNA sequence: TGTGCCAGCAGTCCCAGGGGGCTTGGAAACACCATATATTTT. As protein: CASSPRGLGNTIYF. J is TRBJ1-3 and V is TRBV25-1, with 8 bases aligning to TRBD1. CDR3 length: 14 amino acids. The V segment lost 5 bases and the J segment 3 bases; nucleotides outside the gene matches: 3. Germline V lookup: CDR1 MGHDK, CDR2 SYGVNS.